This T cell receptor (beta chain) was sequenced for a study of blood T cell repertoires in COVID-19. Study background: PBMCs, B-cell-depleted T cells, or T cells provided the cDNA or gDNA that made up the material.

Profiled with immunoSEQ multiplex PCR; TCRdb holds only in-frame clones, not every one. This sample has some 20,000 clones, with 70% to 90% found just once. This clone was detected only once. Material for sequencing was peripheral blood. This receptor was obtained from a man aged 35 to 55 with active COVID-19.

The CDR3 loop is CASSTGGADTQYF. CDR3 nucleotides: TGTGCCAGCAGTACAGGGGGCGCAGATACGCAGTATTTT. This chain uses TRBV11-1 with TRBJ2-3; TRBD1 matches at 9 bases. Germline assignment: CDR1 SGHAT and CDR2 FQDESV (reference sequence). CDR3 size: 13 residues. V lost 6 bases to trimming and J lost 4 bases; unmatched junction nucleotides: 2.